This T cell receptor (beta chain) originates from a study of cytomegalovirus exposure and HLA in healthy donors. Study-level background: A data release that came early held roughly 85 million unique TCRs from HLA-typed donors. General observations from the study: There were around 160 TCR beta chains listed as cytomegalovirus-associated. A few chains tied to CMV proved CMV antigen-specific in vitro.

The PCR made use of 60 Vbeta and 13 Jbeta primers. Measured with immunoSEQ multiplex PCR; TCRdb has only the in-frame clones, and not every one. Its table records around 200,000 clones. About this clone: The antigen is unknown.

Sequenced: PBMCs. The sequence was collected from a woman between 18 and 29 years old in good health and CMV-seropositive.

The CDR3 spells CASGFLVGGGKDTIYF. Here the CDR3 DNA reads TGTGCTAGTGGTTTCCTCGTCGGGGGAGGGAAAGACACCATATATTTT. The chain uses TRBV12-5 and TRBJ1-3; tentative D call: TRBD1 (5 bases). The V gene lost 3 bases and the J gene lost 8 bases, with 20 bases spanning the gap. Germline-derived CDR1 and CDR2 are LGHNT and FRNRAP. The CDR3 has 16 amino acids.